Listed here is a single TCR beta chain. This sample stems from a study of OX40 agonist ivuxolimab in advanced cancers. Study background: There were three patients with partial responses, one having hepatocellular carcinoma and two cutaneous melanoma.

The assay was immunoSEQ multiplex PCR, and TCRdb's table has in-frame clones only and misses some. The sample has about 100,000 clones; approximately 94% are singletons. Germline lookup yields CDR1 MNHEY and CDR2 SVGAGI. Trimming removed 3 bases at V and 4 bases at J, with 11 bases between. The CDR3 has 14 residues. The receptor was isolated from an adult with an advanced solid tumor such as melanoma, head and neck, liver or kidney cancer. The chain combines TRBV6-5 with TRBJ2-3; D gene ambiguous. Sequencing used CD4+ or CD8+ T cells sorted from blood, obtained in a trial of the OX40 agonist ivuxolimab. CDR3 nucleotides: TGTGCCAGCAGTTATTCTACGATCGCAGATACGCAGTATTTT. This translates into CASSYSTIADTQYF.